These T cell receptor beta chains were read from a single sample in a study of cytomegalovirus exposure and HLA in healthy donors. Produced via immunoSEQ multiplex PCR; TCRdb's table is partial and in-frame only. The sample yields roughly 97,000 clones, around 9.1% seen once. Sequencing was carried out using PBMCs. The receptors were gathered from a man aged 40-50 years in good health and CMV-seropositive. Each CDR3 is given with its conserved first and last residue. The order of the fields is D gene, V gene, J gene, clone size, CDR3 protein, CDR3 DNA. The D gene is left open where the match is weak. Size is omitted from some rows. Given values are once, few, many or a class for expanded clones.

TRBD1	TRBV19	TRBJ2-3	NA	CASSRGTGDTQYF	TGTGCCAGTAGTAGAGGGACAGGAGATACGCAGTATTTT
TRBD1	TRBV10-3	TRBJ1-2	few	CATEGQGDYGYTF	TGTGCCACCGAAGGACAGGGGGACTATGGCTACACCTTC
NA	TRBV27	TRBJ2-3	few	CASSALGPGDTQYF	TGTGCCAGCAGCGCCCTGGGCCCGGGGGATACGCAGTATTTT
TRBD1	TRBV6-1	TRBJ1-2	NA	CASSDIQGDYGYTF	TGTGCCAGCAGTGATATACAGGGGGACTATGGCTACACCTTC
NA	TRBV27	TRBJ1-5	few	CASSLGGGLHSNQPQHF	TGTGCCAGCAGTTTAGGGGGAGGGCTCCACAGCAATCAGCCCCAGCATTTT
NA	TRBV30	TRBJ2-2	few	CACGGGGYTGELFF	TGTGCCTGTGGGGGCGGGGGATATACCGGGGAGCTGTTTTTT
TRBD1	TRBV19	TRBJ2-7	few	CASSPHGTGRSYEQYF	TGTGCCAGTAGCCCTCACGGGACAGGGAGGTCCTACGAGCAGTACTTC
NA	TRBV10-1	TRBJ1-1	NA	CASRLSVRDMNTEAFF	TGCGCCAGCAGGCTCTCGGTGAGGGACATGAACACTGAAGCTTTCTTT
TRBD1	TRBV2	TRBJ1-1	NA	CASIPGSGGGEAFF	TGTGCCAGCATCCCCGGCTCAGGGGGCGGTGAAGCTTTCTTT
TRBD1	TRBV11-3	TRBJ1-1	NA	CASSSRFQGQVNTEAFF	TGTGCCAGCAGCTCCCGCTTCCAGGGACAGGTGAACACTGAAGCTTTCTTT
NA	TRBV4-1	TRBJ2-7	few	CASSQERYEQYF	TGCGCCAGCAGCCAAGAGCGCTACGAGCAGTACTTC
TRBD2	TRBV7-2	TRBJ2-7	NA	CASSLSGQSYEQYF	TGTGCCAGCAGCCTTAGCGGGCAGTCCTACGAGCAGTACTTC
NA	TRBV4-2	TRBJ2-2	NA	CASSQEPTEFGELFF	TGTGCCAGCAGCCAAGAACCGACAGAATTCGGGGAGCTGTTTTTT
NA	TRBV5-1	TRBJ2-3	NA	CASSNPTRDDTQYF	TGCGCCAGCAGCAATCCAACTAGAGATGATACGCAGTATTTT
TRBD2	TRBV2	TRBJ2-2	few	CASSGPRGGTGELFF	TGTGCCAGCAGTGGCCCTCGGGGGGGCACCGGGGAGCTGTTTTTT
NA	TRBV5-6	TRBJ1-6	few	CASSPAGERNSPLHF	TGTGCCAGCAGCCCCGCAGGGGAACGTAATTCACCCCTCCACTTT